A single sample gave rise to the 26 T cell receptor beta chains below, sequenced in a study of blood T cells in healthy people across ages. For the second PCR, which ran for about 7 to 11 cycles, a sample-barcoded 5' primer and a J-beta primer mix were used. Each CDR3 protein is one row after TCRdb ran MiXCR on the 5' RACE reads. Of about 670,000 distinct CDR3 sequences listed, more than 45% were seen once; the top ten hold less than 15%. Material for sequencing was blood. These receptors all come from an elderly woman in good health.

Regarding this clonotype: This sequence may be a read error, since a much larger clone differs from it by one base. The rearrangement links TRBV5-6 to TRBJ2-1, with 11 nucleotides matching TRBD2. Germline-derived CDR1 and CDR2 are SGHDT and YYEEEE. This CDR3 has 16 residues. This CDR3 is CASRPSSGGPYNEQLF. The CDR3 DNA sequence: TGTGCCAGCAGACCCTCTAGCGGGGGGCCGTACAATGAGCAGTTATTC.

The chain employs TRBV5-6 and TRBJ2-7; 7 bases line up with TRBD1. The CDR3 runs 16 residues. After removal of 0 bases from V and 0 bases from J, the junction contained 6 bases not matched to a gene. Germline lookup yields CDR1 SGHDT and CDR2 YYEEEE. The CDR3 DNA reads TGTGCCAGCAGCTTGGGCCCCGGGACAGTCTCCTACGAGCAGTACTTC. Residues: CASSLGPGTVSYEQYF.

The V and J genes are TRBV7-2 and TRBJ2-3; D is perhaps TRBD1 (5 bases). Germline V gene lookup returns CDR1 SGHTA and CDR2 FQGNSA. The CDR3 spans 16 residues. The V end was cut by 1 base, the J end by 0 bases, with 11 bases between. This chain's CDR3 is CASSLEGRTSTDTQYF. The CDR3 region has the DNA TGTGCCAGCAGCTTAGAGGGGCGCACTAGCACAGATACGCAGTATTTT.

This clonotype has a count of ten or more. The rearrangement uses TRBV28 and TRBJ2-7, with D hard to call. This CDR3 spans 14 amino acids. Germline V gene data show CDR1 as MDHEN and CDR2 as SYDVKM. The germline V and J ends were trimmed by 5 bases and 4 bases, with 15 bases remaining between them. In DNA, the CDR3 is TGTGCCAGCAGTAACCGTGGGGTGGGGTACGAGCAGTACTTC. Translated, it gives CASSNRGVGYEQYF.

This clonotype was detected ten times or more. This chain connects TRBV20-1 to TRBJ1-5; TRBD1 aligns across 8 bases. Germline lookup yields CDR1 DFQATT and CDR2 SNEGSKA (reference sequence). With 0 bases clipped from V and 5 bases from J, the junction kept 9 bases outside the gene matches. This CDR3 has 16 amino acids. CDR3 nucleotides: TGCAGTGCTAGAGAATTAGGCAGGGGGCAGGATCAGCCCCAGCATTTT. It codes for CSARELGRGQDQPQHF.

This clonotype showed up many times. The chain recombines TRBV7-8 with TRBJ1-5; TRBD1 matches at 7 bases. Germline CDR1 is SGHVS and CDR2 is FQNEAQ. V trimming: 4 bases; J trimming: 8 bases; junction bases outside the gene matches: 11. The CDR3 totals 15 residues. The CDR3: CASSSGTASREPQHF. CDR3 DNA sequence: TGTGCCAGCAGCTCCGGGACAGCCTCCCGGGAGCCCCAGCATTTT. Variable domain in full (rest from reference TRBV7-8 and TRBJ1-5): GAGVSQSPRYKVAKRGQDVALRCDPISGHVSLFWYQQALGQGPEFLTYFQNEAQLDKSGLPSDRFFAERPEGSVSTLKIQRTQQEDSAVYLCASSSGTASREPQHFGDGTRLSIL.

This chain uses TRBV20-1 with TRBJ2-2; no reliable D call. Germline CDR1 DFQATT, CDR2 SNEGSKA (reference sequence). This CDR3 is built from 12 residues. The ends were cut back, 5 bases at V and 5 bases at J, with 9 bases in the middle. The CDR3 protein is CSAARLTGELFF. DNA for the CDR3: TGCAGTGCTGCAAGATTGACCGGGGAGCTGTTTTTT.

V and J are TRBV7-2 and TRBJ1-2, with a tentative D call TRBD1 (5 bases). Trimming removed 1 base from V and 5 bases from J, with 11 bases in between. This CDR3 has 14 residues. Germline V gives CDR1 SGHTA, CDR2 FQGNSA. The CDR3 protein is CASSLDRSRYGYTF. CDR3 bases: TGTGCCAGCAGCTTAGACAGGTCTCGGTATGGCTACACCTTC. Combining the CDR3 with reference TRBV7-2 and TRBJ1-2 gives the whole variable domain GAGVSQSPSNKVTEKGKDVELRCDPISGHTALYWYRQSLGQGLEFLIYFQGNSAPDKSGLPSDRFSAERTGGSVSTLTIQRTQQEDSAVYLCASSLDRSRYGYTFGSGTRLTVV.

V gene TRBV21-1 combines with J gene TRBJ2-2; the table's D call TRBD1 went unverified against the DNA. TRBV21-1 is given as a pseudogene. CDR3 length: 20 amino acids. CDR3 bases: TGTGCCAGCAGCAGGCCGCCGGGGACAGCAGATACCGCGGGCACCGGGGAGCTGTTTTTT. It is translated as CASSRPPGTADTAGTGELFF.

Many counts were recorded for this clonotype. The chain employs TRBV29-1 and TRBJ2-1, with 7 positions matching TRBD2. Germline V gene lookup returns CDR1 SQVTM and CDR2 ANQGSEA. The CDR3 totals 13 residues. The ends lost 4 bases at V and 1 base at J; junction bases unmatched: 1. CDR3 coding DNA: TGCAGCGTTGCACTAGCGTCCTACAATGAGCAGTTCTTC. It codes for CSVALASYNEQFF.

The chain uses TRBV20-1 and TRBJ1-1, with a weak D call TRBD1 (5 bases). Germline V gene lookup returns CDR1 DFQATT and CDR2 SNEGSKA (reference sequence). This CDR3 comprises 14 residues. The V end lost 5 bases, the J end lost 0 bases, and 13 bases lay between the germline ends. CDR3 sequence reads: CSAPWAGVNTEAFF. Written as DNA, the CDR3 is TGCAGTGCTCCCTGGGCGGGGGTGAACACTGAAGCTTTCTTT.

The chain carries TRBV20-1 and TRBJ2-3; 9 bases align to TRBD2. The V gene end was trimmed by 6 bases and the J gene end by 1 base; junction bases not matched to a gene: 14. Germline V gene data show CDR1 as DFQATT and CDR2 as SNEGSKA (reference sequence). The CDR3 runs to 17 residues. CDR3 sequence reads: CSAPSGAGGLRTDTQYF. The DNA for the CDR3 is TGCAGTGCCCCCTCAGGAGCGGGAGGTCTGCGCACAGATACGCAGTATTTT.

This sequence joins TRBV9 and TRBJ1-1; 7 positions match TRBD1. From germline, CDR1 is SGDLS and CDR2 YYNGEE. V lost 1 base, J lost 1 base, and 1 base stayed unmatched. This CDR3 is 14 amino acids long. The CDR3 sequence is CASSVQGGNTEAFF. CDR3 nucleotides: TGTGCCAGCAGCGTACAGGGGGGGAACACTGAAGCTTTCTTT.

This rearrangement joins TRBV6-6 to TRBJ2-7; TRBD2 matches at 7 bases. The V gene end was trimmed by 7 bases and the J gene end by 0 bases; junction bases not matched to a gene: 6. The length of the CDR3 is 14 residues. Germline values: CDR1 MNHNY, CDR2 SVGAGI (reference sequence). The CDR3 sequence is CASNVGGDSYEQYF. The DNA for the CDR3 is TGTGCCAGCAACGTGGGAGGGGACTCCTACGAGCAGTACTTC.

Turning to this clonotype: This may come from a read error, since a much larger clone is one base off. V and J are TRBV18 and TRBJ1-2; possible D gene TRBD1, 6 bases. The ends were cut back, 4 bases at V and 7 bases at J, with 16 bases in the middle. CDR3 length: 14 residues. CDR1 is KGHSH, CDR2 LQKENI, per germline. CDR3 region: CASSLQDSGCGYTF. DNA of the CDR3: TGTGCCAGCTCACTTCAGGACAGCGGTTGTGGCTACACCTTC.

The chain is built from TRBV7-2 and TRBJ1-2; D remains unclear. The CDR3 has 14 amino acids. Trimming removed 0 bases from V and 8 bases from J, with 13 bases in between. The germline CDR1 and CDR2 sequences are SGHTA and FQGNSA. The CDR3 coding sequence is TGTGCCAGCAGCTTAGCCCGGGCCACCACGGGCTACACCTTC. Protein product: CASSLARATTGYTF.

This clonotype was detected ten times or more. V gene TRBV3-1 combines with J gene TRBJ2-4, with D possibly matching TRBD1 (6 bases). The CDR3 contains 14 residues. Germline V lookup: CDR1 LGHDT, CDR2 YNNKEL (reference sequence). The V end lost 4 bases, the J end lost 4 bases, and 11 bases lay between the germline ends. As DNA, the CDR3 is TGTGCCAGCAGCCTACGGACAGAGAAAAACATTCAGTACTTC. Protein: CASSLRTEKNIQYF.

The chain links TRBV20-1 to TRBJ2-1; 7 bases match TRBD2. The J call is in doubt because the DNA end fits TRBJ2-7 better. Germline V gene sequence: CDR1 DFQATT, CDR2 SNEGSKA (reference sequence). There are 13 residues in the CDR3. The CDR3 spells CSASRLAYNEQYF. The CDR3 DNA reads as TGCAGTGCTAGTCGACTAGCCTACAATGAGCAGTACTTC.

About this clonotype itself: Compared with germline, one end of the junction differs, possibly owing to a read error. The V gene is TRBV2, the J gene TRBJ2-1, with TRBD1 identical over 9 bases. CDR1 and CDR2 (germline): SNHLY, FYNNEI. This CDR3 spans 15 amino acids. The CDR3 here is CASSPGQGLLNEQFF. DNA for the CDR3: TGTGCCAGCAGTCCGGGACAGGGCCTCCTCAATGAACAGTTCTTC.

V usage is TRBV6-6 and J usage is TRBJ1-2, with a weak D call TRBD1 (6 bases). The CDR3 length is 16 residues. V gave up 5 bases and J gave up 0 bases, with 16 bases separating them. From germline, CDR1 is MNHNY and CDR2 SVGAGI (reference sequence). In DNA, the CDR3 is TGTGCCAGCAGTGCTCCGGGACACCGAGCTAACTATGGCTACACCTTC. Protein: CASSAPGHRANYGYTF.

This clonotype was found many times. The chain joins TRBV5-5 to TRBJ2-1, with TRBD1 as a possible D gene (5 bases). The V and J ends lost 0 bases and 15 bases respectively, with 13 bases between them. CDR1 and CDR2 from the germline V gene are SGHKS and YYEKEE (reference sequence). There are 12 residues in the CDR3. In nucleotides, the CDR3 is TGTGCCAGCAGCTTGGAGGCCAGGGTCGGGTTCTTC. Encoded protein: CASSLEARVGFF.

The sample holds a few counts of this clonotype. The gene calls are TRBV7-7 and TRBJ2-7, with 8 nucleotides matching TRBD1. Trimming cost V 11 bases and J 6 bases; bases outside gene matches: 15. Germline values: CDR1 SSHAT, CDR2 FNYEAQ (reference sequence). This CDR3 spans 14 amino acids. DNA of the CDR3: TGTGCCTCGGCTGCGGACAGGGCGAACAGCGAGCAGTACTTC. Its translation is CASAADRANSEQYF.

This clonotype occurred a few times. The chain carries TRBV4-2 and TRBJ2-6; D is perhaps TRBD1 (5 bases). Germline CDR1 is LGHNA and CDR2 is YNFKEQ. V was cut by 5 bases and J by 4 bases, with 12 bases left in between. This CDR3 spans 15 amino acids. Here the CDR3 DNA reads TGTGCCAGCAGCTATCAGGGTAGCGGGGCCAACGTCCTGACTTTC. This encodes CASSYQGSGANVLTF.

The rearrangement joins TRBV7-3 to TRBJ2-7, with TRBD1 matching 7 bases. The J call may be mistaken, given a closer DNA end match to TRBJ2-5. Germline V gene sequence: CDR1 SGHTA, CDR2 FQGTGA. CDR3 length: 16 residues. DNA of the CDR3: TGTGCCAGCAGCTCCACCGGGACAGTGAGGCGGGAGACCCAGTACTTC. Translated: CASSSTGTVRRETQYF.

Many counts were recorded for this clonotype. This chain uses TRBV10-3 with TRBJ1-2; tentatively, D is TRBD1 (6 bases). Germline CDR1 is ENHRY and CDR2 is SYGVKD. V gave up 2 bases and J gave up 4 bases, with 8 bases separating them. CDR3 length equals 13 residues. CDR3 sequence reads: CAISEGQLYGYTF. Written as DNA, the CDR3 is TGTGCCATCAGTGAGGGACAGCTCTATGGCTACACCTTC.

The table lists this clonotype with a few counts. At one of its ends the junction is not consistent with the germline gene, which may arise from a read error. The rearrangement joins TRBV7-7 to TRBJ2-1; TRBD1 or TRBD2 may be the D gene (6 bases each). The J call is uncertain, as TRBJ2-7 better fits the DNA end. Germline loops: CDR1 SSHAT, CDR2 FNYEAQ (reference sequence). The CDR3 extends over 16 amino acids. CDR3 protein: CASSPGAGSSYNEQYF. The DNA of the CDR3 is TGTGCTAGCAGCCCAGGGGCGGGGAGCTCCTACAATGAGCAGTACTTC.